This TCR beta chain was identified in a study of blood T cells in healthy people across ages. Study-level findings and limits: PBMCs left unsorted prevented a conclusive naive versus antigen-experienced comparison.

Then a second PCR, running roughly 6 to 11 cycles, was carried out with a sample-barcoded 5' primer and a J-beta primer mix. TCRdb re-called the 5' RACE reads through MiXCR, storing one row per CDR3 protein. This sample has about 1.1 million distinct CDR3 sequences, with roughly two fifths found just once. CDR3 size: 13 residues. The germline gives CDR1 DFQATT, CDR2 SNEGSKA (reference sequence). Trimming stripped 3 bases from V and 2 bases from J, with 9 bases between. This clonotype was detected only a few times. Its antigen is not identified. The chain couples TRBV20-1 to TRBJ2-3, with D hard to call. The sequenced material came from blood. The receptor was derived from a man between 18 and 35 years old in good health. This chain's CDR3 is CSASRTSTDTQYF. The CDR3 bases are TGCAGTGCTAGTCGGACCTCCACAGATACGCAGTATTTT.